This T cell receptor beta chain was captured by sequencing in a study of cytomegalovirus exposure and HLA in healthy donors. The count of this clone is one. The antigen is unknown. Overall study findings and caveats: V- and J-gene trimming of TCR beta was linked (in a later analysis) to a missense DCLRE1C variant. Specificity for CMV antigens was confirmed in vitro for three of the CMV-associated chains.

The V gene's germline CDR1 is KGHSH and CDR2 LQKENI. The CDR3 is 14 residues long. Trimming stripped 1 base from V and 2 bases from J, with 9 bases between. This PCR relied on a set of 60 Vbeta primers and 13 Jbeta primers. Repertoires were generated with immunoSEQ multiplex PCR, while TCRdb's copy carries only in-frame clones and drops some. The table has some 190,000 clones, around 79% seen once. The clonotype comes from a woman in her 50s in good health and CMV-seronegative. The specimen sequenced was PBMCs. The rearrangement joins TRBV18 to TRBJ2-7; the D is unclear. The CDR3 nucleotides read TGTGCCAGCTCACCACAACTTACAGCCTACGAGCAGTACTTC. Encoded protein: CASSPQLTAYEQYF.